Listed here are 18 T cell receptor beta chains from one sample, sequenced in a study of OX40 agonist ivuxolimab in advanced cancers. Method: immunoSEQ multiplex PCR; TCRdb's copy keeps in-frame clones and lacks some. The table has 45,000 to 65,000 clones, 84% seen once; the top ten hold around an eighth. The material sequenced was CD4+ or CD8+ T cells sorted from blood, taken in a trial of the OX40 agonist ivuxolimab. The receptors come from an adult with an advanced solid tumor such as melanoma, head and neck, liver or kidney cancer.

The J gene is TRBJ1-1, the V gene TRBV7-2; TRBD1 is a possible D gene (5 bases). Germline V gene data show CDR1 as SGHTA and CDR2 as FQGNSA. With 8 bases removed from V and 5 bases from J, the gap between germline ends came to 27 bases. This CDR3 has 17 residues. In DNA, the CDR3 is TGTGCCAGCCTTACCCCGCCGGGACTCCTTCTGGGAACTGAAGCTTTCTTT. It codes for CASLTPPGLLLGTEAFF.

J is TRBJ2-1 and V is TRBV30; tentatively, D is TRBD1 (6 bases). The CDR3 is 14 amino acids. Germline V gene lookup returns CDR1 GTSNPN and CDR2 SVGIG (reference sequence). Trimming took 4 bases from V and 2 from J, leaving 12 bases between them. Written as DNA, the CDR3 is TGTGCCTGGATGAGGGGGATAACCTACAATGAGCAGTTCTTC. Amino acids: CAWMRGITYNEQFF.

The CDR3 loop is CASSLYERLMRNEQFF. The CDR3 bases are TGTGCCAGCAGCTTGTATGAGCGACTAATGCGGAATGAGCAGTTCTTC. The chain has TRBV5-6 and TRBJ2-1; a weak D match, TRBD2 (5 bases). CDR1 is SGHDT, CDR2 YYEEEE, per germline. This CDR3 comprises 16 residues. The V end was cut by 1 base, the J end by 7 bases, with 18 bases between.

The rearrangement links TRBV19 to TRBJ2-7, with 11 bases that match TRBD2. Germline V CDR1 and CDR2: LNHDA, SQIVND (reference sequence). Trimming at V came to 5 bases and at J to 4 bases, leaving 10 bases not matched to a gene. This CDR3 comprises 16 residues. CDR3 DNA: TGTGCCAGTAGTGACCTCGGGACTAGCGGCGTATACGAGCAGTACTTC. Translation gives CASSDLGTSGVYEQYF.

CDR3 in amino acids: CASSYRGSDTEAFF. The CDR3, as DNA: TGTGCCAGCAGCTACAGGGGTTCGGACACTGAAGCTTTCTTT. The rearrangement joins TRBV6-5 to TRBJ1-1, with 7 nucleotides matching TRBD1. V gave up 6 bases and J gave up 3 bases; unmatched junction bases: 7. Germline CDR1 MNHEY, CDR2 SVGAGI. CDR3 length: 14 amino acids.

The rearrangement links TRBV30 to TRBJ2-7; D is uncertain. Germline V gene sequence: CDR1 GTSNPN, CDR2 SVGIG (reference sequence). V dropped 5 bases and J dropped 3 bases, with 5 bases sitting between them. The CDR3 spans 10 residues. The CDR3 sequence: CAWAHYEQYF. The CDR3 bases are TGTGCCTGGGCCCACTACGAGCAGTACTTC.

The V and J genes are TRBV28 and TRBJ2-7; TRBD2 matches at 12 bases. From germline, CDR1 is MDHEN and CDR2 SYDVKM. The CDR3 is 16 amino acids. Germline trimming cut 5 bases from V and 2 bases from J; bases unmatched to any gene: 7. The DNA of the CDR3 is TGTGCCAGCAGTCAGATGACTAGCGGGAGACCCTACGAGCAGTACTTC. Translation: CASSQMTSGRPYEQYF.

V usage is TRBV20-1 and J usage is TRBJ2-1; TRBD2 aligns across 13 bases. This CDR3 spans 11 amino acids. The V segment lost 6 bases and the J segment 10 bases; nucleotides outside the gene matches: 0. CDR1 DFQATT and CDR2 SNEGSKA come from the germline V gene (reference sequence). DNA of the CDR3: TGCAGTGCGGGACTAGCGGGAGAGCAGTTCTTC. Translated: CSAGLAGEQFF.

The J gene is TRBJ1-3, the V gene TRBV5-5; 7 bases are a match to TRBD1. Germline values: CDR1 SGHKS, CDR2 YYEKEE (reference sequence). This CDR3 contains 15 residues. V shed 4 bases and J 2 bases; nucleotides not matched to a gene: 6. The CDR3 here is CASSLSTGPGNTIYF. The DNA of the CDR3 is TGTGCCAGCAGCCTCTCGACAGGGCCTGGAAACACCATATATTTT.

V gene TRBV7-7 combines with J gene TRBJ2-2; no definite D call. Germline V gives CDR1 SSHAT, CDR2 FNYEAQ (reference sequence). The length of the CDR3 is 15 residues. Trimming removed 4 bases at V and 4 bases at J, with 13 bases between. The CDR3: CASSSPRAGTGELFF. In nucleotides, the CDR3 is TGTGCCAGCAGCTCCCCAAGGGCCGGCACCGGGGAGCTGTTTTTT. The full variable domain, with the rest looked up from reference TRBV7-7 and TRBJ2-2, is GAGVSQSPRYKVTKRGQDVTLRCDPISSHATLYWYQQALGQGPEFLTYFNYEAQPDKSGLPSDRFSAERPEGSISTLTIQRTEQRDSAMYRCASSSPRAGTGELFFGEGSRLTVL.

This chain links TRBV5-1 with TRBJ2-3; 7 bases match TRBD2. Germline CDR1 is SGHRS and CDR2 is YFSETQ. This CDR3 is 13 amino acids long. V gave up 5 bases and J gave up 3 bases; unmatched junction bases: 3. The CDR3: CASRRGGTDTQYF. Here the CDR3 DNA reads TGCGCCAGCAGGCGGGGAGGGACAGATACGCAGTATTTT.

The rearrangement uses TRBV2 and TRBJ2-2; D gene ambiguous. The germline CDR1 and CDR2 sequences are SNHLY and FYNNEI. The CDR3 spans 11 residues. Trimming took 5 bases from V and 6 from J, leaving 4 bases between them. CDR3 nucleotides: TGTGCCAGCAGTCCCCCCGGGGAGCTGTTTTTT. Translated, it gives CASSPPGELFF. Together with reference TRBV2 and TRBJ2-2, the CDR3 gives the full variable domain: EPEVTQTPSHQVTQMGQEVILRCVPISNHLYFYWYRQILGQKVEFLVSFYNNEISEKSEIFDDQFSVERPDGSNFTLKIRSTKLEDSAMYFCASSPPGELFFGEGSRLTVL.

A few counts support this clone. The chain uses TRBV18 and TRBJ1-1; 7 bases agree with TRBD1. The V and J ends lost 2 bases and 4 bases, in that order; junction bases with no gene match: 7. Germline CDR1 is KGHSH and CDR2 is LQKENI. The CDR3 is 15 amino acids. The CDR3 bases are TGTGCCAGCTCACCAGATCGAGGGGGCCGCACTGAAGCTTTCTTT. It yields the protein CASSPDRGGRTEAFF.

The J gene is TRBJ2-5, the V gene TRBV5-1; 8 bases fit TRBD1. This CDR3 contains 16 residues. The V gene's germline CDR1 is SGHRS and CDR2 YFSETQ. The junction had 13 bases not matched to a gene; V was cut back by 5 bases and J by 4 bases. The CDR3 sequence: CASRRGDRGWGETQYF. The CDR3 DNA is TGCGCCAGCAGACGCGGAGACAGGGGCTGGGGAGAGACCCAGTACTTC.

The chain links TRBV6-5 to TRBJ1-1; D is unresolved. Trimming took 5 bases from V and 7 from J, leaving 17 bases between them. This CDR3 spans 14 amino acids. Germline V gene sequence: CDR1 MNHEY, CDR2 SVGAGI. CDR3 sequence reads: CASSDGGNKGEAFF. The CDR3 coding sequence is TGTGCCAGCAGTGATGGAGGGAACAAGGGTGAAGCTTTCTTT.

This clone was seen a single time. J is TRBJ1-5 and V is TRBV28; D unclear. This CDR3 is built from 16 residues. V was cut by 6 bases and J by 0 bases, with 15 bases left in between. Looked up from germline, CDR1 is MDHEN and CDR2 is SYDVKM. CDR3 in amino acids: CASSLRGSYSNQPQHF. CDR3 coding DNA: TGTGCCAGCAGCCTAAGAGGTTCCTATAGCAATCAGCCCCAGCATTTT.

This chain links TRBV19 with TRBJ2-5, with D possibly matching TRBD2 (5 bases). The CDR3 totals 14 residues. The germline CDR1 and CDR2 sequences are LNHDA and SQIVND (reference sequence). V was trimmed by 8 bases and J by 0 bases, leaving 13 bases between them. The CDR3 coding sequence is TGTGCCAGTCGGGAAGTACCGAACCAAGAGACCCAGTACTTC. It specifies CASREVPNQETQYF.

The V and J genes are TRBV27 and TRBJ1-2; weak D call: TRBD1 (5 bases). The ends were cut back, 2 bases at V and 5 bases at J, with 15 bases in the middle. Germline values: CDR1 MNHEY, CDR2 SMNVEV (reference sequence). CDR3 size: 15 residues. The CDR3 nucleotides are TGTGCCAGCAGTTTAGCTCAGGCAGGGTGGTATGGCTACACCTTC. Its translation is CASSLAQAGWYGYTF.